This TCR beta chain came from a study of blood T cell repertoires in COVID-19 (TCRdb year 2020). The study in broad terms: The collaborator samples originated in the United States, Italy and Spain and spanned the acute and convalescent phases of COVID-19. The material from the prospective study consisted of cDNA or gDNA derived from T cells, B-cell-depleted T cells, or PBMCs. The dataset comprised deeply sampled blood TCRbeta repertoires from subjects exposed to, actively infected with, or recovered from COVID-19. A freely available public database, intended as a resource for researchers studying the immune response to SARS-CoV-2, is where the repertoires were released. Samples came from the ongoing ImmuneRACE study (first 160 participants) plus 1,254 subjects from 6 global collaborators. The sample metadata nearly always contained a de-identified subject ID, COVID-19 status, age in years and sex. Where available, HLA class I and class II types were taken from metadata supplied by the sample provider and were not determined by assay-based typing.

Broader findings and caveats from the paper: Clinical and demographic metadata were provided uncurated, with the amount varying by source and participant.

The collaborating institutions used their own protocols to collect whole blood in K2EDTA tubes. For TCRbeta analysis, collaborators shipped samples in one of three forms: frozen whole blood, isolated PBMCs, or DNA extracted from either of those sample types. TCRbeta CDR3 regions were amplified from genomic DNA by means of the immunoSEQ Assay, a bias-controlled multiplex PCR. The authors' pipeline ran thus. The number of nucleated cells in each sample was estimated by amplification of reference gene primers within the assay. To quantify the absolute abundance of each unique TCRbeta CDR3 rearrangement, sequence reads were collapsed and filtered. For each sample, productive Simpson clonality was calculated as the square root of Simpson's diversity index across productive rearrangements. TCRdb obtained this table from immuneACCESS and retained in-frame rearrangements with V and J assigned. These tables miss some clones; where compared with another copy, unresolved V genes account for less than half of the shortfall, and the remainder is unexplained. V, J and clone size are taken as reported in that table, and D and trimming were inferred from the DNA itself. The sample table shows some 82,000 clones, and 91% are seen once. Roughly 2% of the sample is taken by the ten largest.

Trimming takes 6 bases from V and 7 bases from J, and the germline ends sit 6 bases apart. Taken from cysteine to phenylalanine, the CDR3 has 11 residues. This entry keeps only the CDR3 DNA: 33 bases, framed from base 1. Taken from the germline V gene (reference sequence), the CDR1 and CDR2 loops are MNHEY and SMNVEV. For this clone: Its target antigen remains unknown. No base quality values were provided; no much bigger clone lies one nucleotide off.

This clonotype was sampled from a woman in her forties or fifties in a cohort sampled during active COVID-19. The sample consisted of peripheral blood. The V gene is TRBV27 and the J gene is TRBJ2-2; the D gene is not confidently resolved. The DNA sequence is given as TGTGCCAGCAGCTGTATCGGGGAGCTGTTTTTT. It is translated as CASSCIGELFF.